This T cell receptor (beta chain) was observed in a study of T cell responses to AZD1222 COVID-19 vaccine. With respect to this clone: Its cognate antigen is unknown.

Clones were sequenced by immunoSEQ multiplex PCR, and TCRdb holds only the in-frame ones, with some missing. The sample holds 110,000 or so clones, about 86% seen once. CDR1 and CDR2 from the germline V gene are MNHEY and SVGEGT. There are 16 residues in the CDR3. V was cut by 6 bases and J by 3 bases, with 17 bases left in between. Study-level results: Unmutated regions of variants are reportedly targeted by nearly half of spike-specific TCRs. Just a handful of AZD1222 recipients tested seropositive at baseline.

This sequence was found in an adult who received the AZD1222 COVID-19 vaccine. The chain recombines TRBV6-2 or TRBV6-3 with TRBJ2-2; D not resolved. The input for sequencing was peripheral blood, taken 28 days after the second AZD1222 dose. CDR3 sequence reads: CASSRAWEFYTGELFF. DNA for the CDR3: TGTGCCAGCAGCCGCGCCTGGGAATTCTACACCGGGGAGCTGTTTTTT.